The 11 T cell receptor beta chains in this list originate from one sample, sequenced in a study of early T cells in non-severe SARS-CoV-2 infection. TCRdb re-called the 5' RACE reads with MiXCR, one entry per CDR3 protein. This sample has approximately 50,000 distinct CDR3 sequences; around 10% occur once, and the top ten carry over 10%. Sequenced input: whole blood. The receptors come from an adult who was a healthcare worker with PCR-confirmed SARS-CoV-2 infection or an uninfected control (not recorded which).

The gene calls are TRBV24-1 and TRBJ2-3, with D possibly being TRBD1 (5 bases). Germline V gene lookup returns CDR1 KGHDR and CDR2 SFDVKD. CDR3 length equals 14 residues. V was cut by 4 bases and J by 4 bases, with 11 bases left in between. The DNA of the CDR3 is TGTGCCACCAGTGAAAGACAGTTTCCAGATACGCAGTATTTT. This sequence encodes CATSERQFPDTQYF.

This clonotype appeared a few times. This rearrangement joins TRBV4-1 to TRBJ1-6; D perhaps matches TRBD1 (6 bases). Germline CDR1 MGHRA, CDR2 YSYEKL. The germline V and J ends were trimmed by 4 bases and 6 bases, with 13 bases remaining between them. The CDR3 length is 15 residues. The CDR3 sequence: CASSLTGSLNSPLHF. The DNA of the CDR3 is TGCGCCAGCAGCCTGACAGGATCCCTTAATTCACCCCTCCACTTT.

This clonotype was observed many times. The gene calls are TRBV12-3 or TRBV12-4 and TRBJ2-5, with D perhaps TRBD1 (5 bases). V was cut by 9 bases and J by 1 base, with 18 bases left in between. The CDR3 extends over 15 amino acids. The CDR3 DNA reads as TGTGCCAGTATACAGGCCCGACGGGCCCAAGAGACCCAGTACTTC. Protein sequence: CASIQARRAQETQYF.

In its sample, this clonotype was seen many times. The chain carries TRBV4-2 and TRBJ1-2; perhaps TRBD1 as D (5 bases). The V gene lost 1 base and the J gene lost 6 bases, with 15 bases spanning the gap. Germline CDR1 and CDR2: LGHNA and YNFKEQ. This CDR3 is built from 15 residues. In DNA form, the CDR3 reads TGTGCCAGCAGCCAAGTGGACACCGCGCGCCATGGCTACACCTTC. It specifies CASSQVDTARHGYTF.

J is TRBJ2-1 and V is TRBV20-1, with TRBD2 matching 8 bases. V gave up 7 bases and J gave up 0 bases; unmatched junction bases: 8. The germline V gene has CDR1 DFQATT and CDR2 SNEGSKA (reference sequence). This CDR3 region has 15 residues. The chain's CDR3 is CSGNAGGSSYNEQFF. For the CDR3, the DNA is TGCAGTGGGAACGCGGGGGGTAGCTCCTACAATGAGCAGTTCTTC.

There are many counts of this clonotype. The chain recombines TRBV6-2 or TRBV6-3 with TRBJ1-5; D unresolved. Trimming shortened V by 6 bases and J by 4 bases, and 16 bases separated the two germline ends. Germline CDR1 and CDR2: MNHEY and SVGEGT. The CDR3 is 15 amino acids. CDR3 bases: TGTGCCAGCAGCTCCGCGGGCAGAATTAATCAGCCCCAGCATTTT. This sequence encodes CASSSAGRINQPQHF.

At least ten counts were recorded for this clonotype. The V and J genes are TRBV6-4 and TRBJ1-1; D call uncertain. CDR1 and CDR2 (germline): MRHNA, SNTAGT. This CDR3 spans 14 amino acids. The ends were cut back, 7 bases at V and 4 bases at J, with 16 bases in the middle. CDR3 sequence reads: CASKSGPEGTEAFF. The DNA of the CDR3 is TGTGCCAGCAAGAGCGGGCCGGAGGGCACTGAAGCTTTCTTT.

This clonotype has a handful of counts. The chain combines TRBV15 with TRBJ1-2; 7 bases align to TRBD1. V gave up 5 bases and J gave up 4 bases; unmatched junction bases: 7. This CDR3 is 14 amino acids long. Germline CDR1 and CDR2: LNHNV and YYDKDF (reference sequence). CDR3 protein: CATSQRGGGYGYTF. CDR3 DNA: TGTGCCACCAGCCAGAGAGGGGGCGGCTATGGCTACACCTTC. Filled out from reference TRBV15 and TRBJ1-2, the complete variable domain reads DAMVIQNPRYQVTQFGKPVTLSCSQTLNHNVMYWYQQKSSQAPKLLFHYYDKDFNNEADTPDNFQSRRPNTSFCFLDIRSPGLGDTAMYLCATSQRGGGYGYTFGSGTRLTVV.

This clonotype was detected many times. In DNA, the CDR3 is TGTGCCAGCAGCAGAGGGACAGACTATAGCAATCAGCCCCAGCATTTT. Amino acid sequence: CASSRGTDYSNQPQHF. The rearrangement joins TRBV5-6 to TRBJ1-5; 7 bases are shared with TRBD1. This CDR3 is built from 16 residues. Germline V CDR1 and CDR2: SGHDT, YYEEEE. Germline trimming cut 4 bases from V and 0 bases from J; bases unmatched to any gene: 7.

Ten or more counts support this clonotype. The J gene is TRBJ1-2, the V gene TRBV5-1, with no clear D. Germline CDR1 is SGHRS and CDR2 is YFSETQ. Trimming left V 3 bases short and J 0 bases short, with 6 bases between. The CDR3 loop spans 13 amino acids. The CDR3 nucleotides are TGCGCCAGCAGCTCCTGGTCTAACTATGGCTACACCTTC. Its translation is CASSSWSNYGYTF.

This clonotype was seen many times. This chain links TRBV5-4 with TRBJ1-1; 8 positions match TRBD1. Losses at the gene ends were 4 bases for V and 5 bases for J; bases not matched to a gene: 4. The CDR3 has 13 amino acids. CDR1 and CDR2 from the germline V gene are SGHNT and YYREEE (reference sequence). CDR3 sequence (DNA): TGTGCCAGCAGCGGGGACAGGTGGACTGAAGCTTTCTTT. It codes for CASSGDRWTEAFF.